A selection of T cell receptor beta chains follows, all from one sample in a study of monozygotic twins with inflammatory bowel disease. For each CDR3 protein, TCRdb gives one entry from its re-call of the 5' RACE reads, without DNA. This repertoire includes 88,000 or so distinct CDR3 sequences. The sample taken for sequencing was blood. The receptor set was obtained from a human donor with ulcerative colitis or Crohn's disease, or a healthy co-twin of an affected twin (not recorded which). Each CDR3 is given with its conserved first and last residue.

TRBV19	TRBJ1-5	CASSRYNQPQHF
TRBV18	TRBJ1-5	CASSPGFGLAQPQHF
TRBV9	TRBJ2-5	CASSVLDGTQYF
TRBV7-6	TRBJ2-1	CASSLISDEQFF
TRBV10-2	TRBJ2-4	CASRAIDIQYF
TRBV5-1	TRBJ1-5	CASSLEGGVGQPKHF
TRBV7-2	TRBJ2-5	CASSTRLGTAETQYF
TRBV20-1	TRBJ2-5	CSSWGSQETQYF
TRBV2	TRBJ1-6	CASSGMGQGESPLHF
TRBV5-1	TRBJ2-2	CASSFTGGTTGELFF
TRBV20-1	TRBJ2-7	CLTRGGTYEQYF
TRBV19	TRBJ1-2	CASCVTPLLTSANYGYTF
TRBV7-2	TRBJ2-7	CASSLLWTETYEQYF
TRBV29-1	TRBJ2-1	CSVSARDGYNEQFF
TRBV5-1	TRBJ2-2	CASSRHFIQGDTGELFF
TRBV13	TRBJ2-6	CASSSKDLTSGANVLTF
TRBV20-1	TRBJ2-2	CSARDPDVNTGELFF
TRBV10-1	TRBJ2-7	CASSEYRGSSYEQYF
TRBV20-1	TRBJ1-2	CSARGTGTGYGYTF
TRBV5-4	TRBJ2-1	CASSLSDEQFF
TRBV7-2	TRBJ2-7	CASNLARGNYEQYF
TRBV11-2	TRBJ2-1	CASSFTTDYYNEQFF
TRBV6-2/TRBV6-3	TRBJ1-2	CASSYRDNYGYTF
TRBV7-9	TRBJ1-1	CASSLQGSTEAFF
TRBV19	TRBJ1-2	CASRVRQTLNYGYTF
TRBV20-1	TRBJ1-1	CSAFRTSTEAFF
TRBV3-1	TRBJ1-1	CASSQGVLNTEAFF
TRBV12-3/TRBV12-4	TRBJ1-1	CASSFSTNGDTEAFF
TRBV6-1	TRBJ2-5	CASLLGGIGQTQYF
TRBV20-1	TRBJ2-7	CSALGQGVTYEQYF
TRBV12-3/TRBV12-4	TRBJ1-4	CASSLVGEEKLFF
TRBV3-1	TRBJ1-3	CASSQHVGPGNTIYF
TRBV10-3	TRBJ1-5	CATRSEGGNQPQHF
TRBV12-3/TRBV12-4	TRBJ1-5	CASSFYERGDQPQHF
TRBV5-5	TRBJ2-7	CASSMWDSSEQYF
TRBV19	TRBJ1-1	CASSIKAVNTEAFF
TRBV5-1	TRBJ2-7	CASSFVSDYEQYF
TRBV6-5	TRBJ1-2	CASRLKGDYGYTF
TRBV5-5	TRBJ2-1	CASSLVQLDNEQFF
TRBV11-1	TRBJ2-1	CASSLGLPGFRRSYNEQFF
TRBV6-5	TRBJ1-3	CASSYEKGNTIYF
TRBV20-1	TRBJ2-7	CSPGQIYEQYF
TRBV12-3/TRBV12-4	TRBJ2-7	CASSPRGPAGEVF